This passage covers 22 T cell receptor beta chains from one sample sequenced in a study of shared clonotypes between healthy human individuals. Profiling relied on immunoSEQ multiplex PCR, and the TCRdb table lists in-frame clones only, not all of them. Of about 2.4 million clones listed, more than 85% were seen once; the top ten hold 0.35% to 0.45%. Sequencing used naive CD4+ T cells from PBMCs. Subset meaning: CD45RA+ positively selected. All receptors come from a man younger than 30 in good health. Some clones in this sample may be carry-over from other donors' samples.

The chain has TRBV19 and TRBJ1-5; 10 positions match TRBD1. Losses at the gene ends were 4 bases for V and 6 bases for J; bases not matched to a gene: 6. Germline V lookup: CDR1 LNHDA, CDR2 SQIVND (reference sequence). The CDR3 contains 15 residues. The CDR3 region has the DNA TGTGCCAGTAGTACCCCCGGGACAGGGGCTCAGCCCCAGCATTTT. It yields the protein CASSTPGTGAQPQHF.

Comments on this clone: The sample carries other DNA sequences with the same CDR3. The CDR3 here is CASSLVAGNQPQHF. Written as DNA, the CDR3 is TGTGCCAGCAGCTTAGTGGCAGGGAATCAGCCCCAGCATTTT. The V and J genes are TRBV7-2 and TRBJ1-5; D possibly corresponds to TRBD1 (5 bases). The V end was cut by 1 base, the J end by 4 bases, with 8 bases between. This CDR3 has 14 residues. Germline CDR1 is SGHTA and CDR2 is FQGNSA.

The chain recombines TRBV2 with TRBJ1-5, with 7 bases aligning to TRBD1. Germline values: CDR1 SNHLY, CDR2 FYNNEI. The CDR3 sequence is 15 residues long. The J segment lost 4 bases and the V segment lost 6 bases, leaving 9 bases of the junction unmatched. The CDR3 nucleotides are TGTGCCAGCAGGGGGCAGGGGGTTCGAAATCAGCCCCAGCATTTT. It encodes CASRGQGVRNQPQHF.

The chain employs TRBV28 and TRBJ1-2; 8 positions agree with TRBD1. The germline V gene encodes CDR1 MDHEN and CDR2 SYDVKM. The length of the CDR3 is 13 residues. With 7 bases clipped from V and 3 bases from J, the junction kept 4 bases outside the gene matches. CDR3 coding DNA: TGTGCCAGCATCTTGACAGGGGACTATGGCTACACCTTC. Amino acid sequence: CASILTGDYGYTF.

This clone was seen just once. This rearrangement joins TRBV28 to TRBJ2-3; D is uncertain. Between the trimmed V and J ends, which lost 6 bases and 0 bases, there was a span of 7 bases. CDR3 length: 13 residues. Germline V gives CDR1 MDHEN, CDR2 SYDVKM. The CDR3 DNA reads TGTGCCAGCAGCCACTCTAGCACAGATACGCAGTATTTT. Translation: CASSHSSTDTQYF.

This sequence joins TRBV28 and TRBJ1-3; 8 nucleotides agree with TRBD1. The V and J ends lost 4 bases and 0 bases, in that order; junction bases with no gene match: 14. The CDR3 extends over 19 amino acids. Germline lookup yields CDR1 MDHEN and CDR2 SYDVKM. The CDR3 reads CASSSVPGQETYSGNTIYF. DNA for the CDR3: TGTGCCAGCAGTTCCGTCCCGGGACAGGAGACGTACTCTGGAAACACCATATATTTT.

This sequence joins TRBV11-2 and TRBJ1-4; D is possibly TRBD1 (6 bases). V lost 5 bases and J lost 7, with 14 bases in between. Germline CDR1 and CDR2: SGHAT and FQNNGV. This CDR3 spans 14 amino acids. CDR3 protein: CASSRQVYGEKLFF. The CDR3, as DNA: TGTGCCAGCAGCCGACAGGTCTACGGTGAAAAACTGTTTTTT.

This clone turned up a few times. Within the sample, other DNA sequences also encode this same CDR3. The CDR3 sequence: CASSLDTANTEAFF. CDR3 bases: TGCGCCAGCAGCTTGGATACTGCGAACACTGAAGCTTTCTTT. The chain uses TRBV5-1 and TRBJ1-1; D not certain. V shed 0 bases and J shed 1 base, with 7 bases lying between them. This CDR3 has 14 residues. In germline, CDR1 is SGHRS, CDR2 YFSETQ.

This chain links TRBV19 with TRBJ1-3; D is uncertain. The V end lost 6 bases, the J end lost 0 bases, and 9 bases lay between the germline ends. The V gene's germline CDR1 is LNHDA and CDR2 SQIVND (reference sequence). This CDR3 comprises 14 residues. CDR3 DNA: TGTGCCAGTAGGAGGATTCTCTCTGGAAACACCATATATTTT. It translates to CASRRILSGNTIYF.

The rearrangement joins TRBV7-3 to TRBJ2-1, with D perhaps assigned TRBD1 or TRBD2 (5 bases each). This CDR3 is 13 amino acids long. Looked up from germline, CDR1 is SGHTA and CDR2 is FQGTGA. V lost 3 bases and J lost 7, with 10 bases in between. The CDR3 spells CASSLGVVNEQFF. The CDR3 nucleotides are TGTGCCAGCAGCTTGGGGGTTGTGAATGAGCAGTTCTTC. Supplemented by reference TRBV7-3 and TRBJ2-1, the full variable domain reads GAGVSQTPSNKVTEKGKYVELRCDPISGHTALYWYRQSLGQGPEFLIYFQGTGAADDSGLPNDRFFAVRPEGSVSTLKIQRTERGDSAVYLCASSLGVVNEQFFGPGTRLTVL.

V gene TRBV7-6 combines with J gene TRBJ2-7; 7 nucleotides line up with TRBD2. CDR1 is SGHVS and CDR2 is FNYEAQ in the germline V gene. The CDR3 loop spans 15 amino acids. J gave up 0 bases and V 2 bases, and 4 bases lay outside the gene matches. As DNA, the CDR3 is TGTGCCAGCAGCTTAAGAGCTAGCGGCTCCTACGAGCAGTACTTC. This sequence encodes CASSLRASGSYEQYF. The whole variable domain, filled in from reference TRBV7-6 and TRBJ2-7, reads GAGVSQSPRYKVTKRGQDVALRCDPISGHVSLYWYRQALGQGPEFLTYFNYEAQQDKSGLPNDRFSAERPEGSISTLTIQRTEQRDSAMYRCASSLRASGSYEQYFGPGTRLTVT.

The gene calls are TRBV15 and TRBJ2-3, with 7 bases lining up with TRBD1. The germline CDR1 and CDR2 sequences are LNHNV and YYDKDF (reference sequence). The CDR3 spans 15 residues. V shed 3 bases and J 4 bases; nucleotides not matched to a gene: 7. CDR3 DNA sequence: TGTGCCACCAGCAGCGGGACAGCACCCGCAGATACGCAGTATTTT. Protein: CATSSGTAPADTQYF.

This rearrangement joins TRBV29-1 to TRBJ2-1, with 7 bases identical to TRBD2. Trimming at V came to 5 bases and at J to 6 bases, leaving 7 bases not matched to a gene. This CDR3 has 13 residues. Looked up from germline, CDR1 is SQVTM and CDR2 is ANQGSEA. The CDR3 DNA follows: TGCAGCGTTCGGGGGAGGGCCTTCAATGAGCAGTTCTTC. This translates into CSVRGRAFNEQFF.

The chain couples TRBV6-5 to TRBJ1-6; 9 bases are shared with TRBD1. Unmatched junction bases numbered 3, after V lost 5 bases and J lost 16 bases. Germline assignment: CDR1 MNHEY and CDR2 SVGAGI. CDR3 length equals 11 residues. The CDR3 protein is CASSKQGALHF. The CDR3 bases are TGTGCCAGCAGTAAACAGGGGGCTCTCCACTTT.

The chain recombines TRBV4-3 with TRBJ1-4; 10 bases map to TRBD1. After removal of 0 bases from V and 5 bases from J, the junction contained 12 bases not matched to a gene. The CDR3 length is 19 residues. Germline V gene sequence: CDR1 LGHNA, CDR2 YSLEER. In DNA form, the CDR3 reads TGCGCCAGCAGCCAAGATTTACCCAGAAGACAGGGGGCAAATGAAAAACTGTTTTTT. Its translation: CASSQDLPRRQGANEKLFF.

The chain employs TRBV11-2 and TRBJ2-2; 10 positions match TRBD2. J lost 4 bases, V lost 5 bases, and 7 bases had no gene match. The germline V gene encodes CDR1 SGHAT and CDR2 FQNNGV. The CDR3 is 16 amino acids. The CDR3 DNA reads TGTGCCAGCAGCCGTCTAGCGGGAGTGGGCACCGGGGAGCTGTTTTTT. It encodes CASSRLAGVGTGELFF.

DNA for the CDR3: TGTGCCAGCAGCTCGGGGGTGGGAGATACGCAGTATTTT. Its protein is CASSSGVGDTQYF. The V call is TRBV7-6, the J call TRBJ2-3; tentatively, D is TRBD2 (6 bases). V gave up 4 bases and J gave up 5 bases, with 10 bases separating them. The CDR3 runs to 13 residues. Per germline, CDR1 SGHVS and CDR2 FNYEAQ.

The chain uses TRBV5-8 and TRBJ1-4; no clear D. Per the germline V gene, CDR1 is SGHTS and CDR2 is YDEGEE. The CDR3 has 14 amino acids. Trimming removed 4 bases from V and 6 bases from J, with 13 bases in between. The CDR3 here is CASSMAGSYEKLFF. Written as DNA, the CDR3 is TGTGCCAGCAGCATGGCGGGTTCCTATGAAAAACTGTTTTTT.

In this sample, this clone turned up a few times. The CDR3 DNA is TGTGCCAGCAGCTTAGGAAAGGGTGAAGCTTTCTTT. This translates into CASSLGKGEAFF. The chain uses TRBV7-2 and TRBJ1-1; D remains unclear. The length of the CDR3 is 12 residues. The germline V gene has CDR1 SGHTA and CDR2 FQGNSA. The V and J ends lost 1 base and 7 bases respectively, with 7 bases between them.

This CDR3 is CASSSGQGTSTDTQYF. The CDR3 DNA sequence: TGTGCCAGCAGCTCGGGACAGGGGACAAGCACAGATACGCAGTATTTT. The chain recombines TRBV11-2 with TRBJ2-3; 10 bases are shared with TRBD1. CDR3 size: 16 residues. Germline V gene sequence: CDR1 SGHAT, CDR2 FQNNGV. J gave up 0 bases and V 4 bases, and 4 bases lay outside the gene matches. The variable domain in full, with the rest retrieved from reference TRBV11-2 and TRBJ2-3, is EAGVAQSPRYKIIEKRQSVAFWCNPISGHATLYWYQQILGQGPKLLIQFQNNGVVDDSQLPKDRFSAERLKGVDSTLKIQPAKLEDSAVYLCASSSGQGTSTDTQYFGPGTRLTVL.

DNA of the CDR3: TGTGCCAGCAGTGTAACTCGGACAGGGGTTCAGCCCCAGCATTTT. Protein product: CASSVTRTGVQPQHF. The rearrangement uses TRBV28 and TRBJ1-5; 9 bases match TRBD1. Germline loops: CDR1 MDHEN, CDR2 SYDVKM. The CDR3 runs to 15 residues. The V gene end was trimmed by 5 bases and the J gene end by 6 bases; junction bases not matched to a gene: 8.

The gene calls are TRBV19 and TRBJ2-3; the D gene is possibly TRBD1 (6 bases). Trimming cost V 4 bases and J 1 base, with 18 bases left between them. The CDR3 extends over 17 amino acids. Germline CDR1 LNHDA, CDR2 SQIVND (reference sequence). The CDR3 sequence: CASSTLWTVRRTDTQYF. CDR3 sequence (DNA): TGTGCCAGTAGTACCCTTTGGACAGTTCGACGCACAGATACGCAGTATTTT.